A selection of T cell receptor beta chains follows, all from one sample in a study of OX40 agonist ivuxolimab in advanced cancers. Repertoires were generated with immunoSEQ multiplex PCR, while TCRdb's copy carries only in-frame clones and drops some. This sample has roughly 60,000 clones, with 91% found just once. The sequences come from CD4+ or CD8+ T cells sorted from blood, collected in a trial of the OX40 agonist ivuxolimab. The origin of the receptors is an adult with an advanced solid tumor such as melanoma, head and neck, liver or kidney cancer. Both conserved end residues are part of each CDR3. A D gene is named only where the DNA matches it firmly. Expanded clones get a size class; other rows say once, few or many, or leave the size out.

CDR3	DNA	V	size	J	D
CASSVGTSGSTEQFF	TGTGCCAGCAGCGTAGGGACTAGCGGGAGTACTGAGCAGTTCTTC	TRBV7-3	NA	TRBJ2-1	TRBD2
CASRAGTSFNEQFF	TGTGCCAGCAGAGCCGGGACTAGCTTCAATGAGCAGTTCTTC	TRBV5-4	NA	TRBJ2-1	TRBD2
CASSGETRPLNTGELFF	TGTGCCAGCAGTGGGGAGACTCGTCCGTTGAACACCGGGGAGCTGTTTTTT	TRBV6-1	NA	TRBJ2-2	NA
CASSGSTGPANYGYTF	TGTGCCAGCAGCGGATCGACAGGACCAGCTAACTATGGCTACACCTTC	TRBV9	once	TRBJ1-2	NA
CASSHYLLAGVREQFF	TGCGCCAGCAGCCATTACTTACTAGCGGGAGTCCGGGAGCAGTTCTTC	TRBV4-3	NA	TRBJ2-1	TRBD2
CASSSHGTGNNYGYTF	TGTGCCAGCAGCAGCCATGGGACAGGGAATAACTATGGCTACACCTTC	TRBV5-5	NA	TRBJ1-2	TRBD1
CASTDRQGVYEQYF	TGTGCCAGCACCGACAGACAGGGCGTTTACGAGCAGTACTTC	TRBV6-1	NA	TRBJ2-7	TRBD1
CASIPLAGGLYEQYF	TGTGCCAGCATACCTCTAGCGGGAGGTCTCTACGAGCAGTACTTC	TRBV6-5	NA	TRBJ2-7	TRBD2
CASRPLGGSYEQYF	TGTGCCAGCAGGCCGCTAGGGGGCTCCTACGAGCAGTACTTC	TRBV6-6	NA	TRBJ2-7	NA
CASSLNRFDYGYTF	TGTGCCAGCAGTTTGAACAGGTTCGACTATGGCTACACCTTC	TRBV6-5	NA	TRBJ1-2	NA
CASSARRVYGYTF	TGCGCCAGCAGCGCCCGACGGGTTTATGGCTACACCTTC	TRBV4-3	NA	TRBJ1-2	NA
CSGLRYGDTQYF	TGCAGCGGCCTTCGCTACGGCGATACGCAGTATTTT	TRBV29-1	once	TRBJ2-3	NA
CASSYGQGRADTQYF	TGTGCCAGCAGTTACGGACAGGGCAGGGCAGATACGCAGTATTTT	TRBV7-8	once	TRBJ2-3	TRBD1
CAISEVQGSYNEQFF	TGTGCCATCAGTGAGGTCCAGGGCTCCTACAATGAGCAGTTCTTC	TRBV10-3	NA	TRBJ2-1	NA
CASSPGPSGSADTQYF	TGTGCCAGCTCACCGGGGCCTAGCGGGAGTGCAGATACGCAGTATTTT	TRBV18	NA	TRBJ2-3	TRBD2
CASSFTETSSYEQYF	TGTGCCAGCAGTTTTACCGAGACTAGCTCCTACGAGCAGTACTTC	TRBV28	once	TRBJ2-7	NA
CATSPGDVTADTQYF	TGTGCCACCTCCCCTGGGGACGTTACGGCAGATACGCAGTATTTT	TRBV6-4	NA	TRBJ2-3	NA
CASSPGGASFGQHF	TGTGCCAGCAGTCCAGGGGGGGCTTCTTTTGGCCAGCATTTT	TRBV28	NA	TRBJ1-5	TRBD1
CASSLIPLYNEQFF	TGTGCCAGCAGCTTGATTCCATTATACAATGAGCAGTTCTTC	TRBV5-6	NA	TRBJ2-1	NA
CASSGLGTNEKLFF	TGTGCCAGCAGCGGGTTGGGAACTAATGAAAAACTGTTTTTT	TRBV9	NA	TRBJ1-4	NA
CASRQNYEQYF	TGTGCCAGCAGACAGAACTACGAGCAGTACTTC	TRBV6-5	NA	TRBJ2-7	NA
CASNRRGRRETQYF	TGTGCCAGCAATCGGAGGGGGCGGCGAGAGACCCAGTACTTC	TRBV28	once	TRBJ2-5	NA
CASSFLEGGYEQYF	TGTGCCAGCAGCTTTTTAGAGGGCGGCTACGAGCAGTACTTC	TRBV7-8	NA	TRBJ2-7	NA
CASSAAWGQYF	TGTGCCAGCAGCGCGGCCTGGGGGCAGTATTTT	TRBV7-2	NA	TRBJ2-3	NA
CASLLQAVPGSQSVETQYF	TGCGCCAGCCTTCTTCAAGCCGTGCCGGGGAGTCAATCTGTGGAGACCCAGTACTTC	TRBV10-1	NA	TRBJ2-5	NA
CASGAGARALHF	TGTGCCAGCGGGGCGGGAGCCCGAGCCCTCCACTTT	TRBV6-5	few	TRBJ1-6	NA
CASSSREGAGELFF	TGTGCTAGCAGCTCCCGCGAAGGGGCCGGGGAGCTGTTTTTT	TRBV7-7	NA	TRBJ2-2	NA
CASTRTGAGGLGNEQFF	TGTGCCAGCACCCGAACGGGAGCGGGAGGTCTGGGCAATGAGCAGTTCTTC	TRBV27	NA	TRBJ2-1	TRBD2
CASSFYSSGSGEQFF	TGTGCCAGCAGTTTTTACTCTAGCGGGAGTGGTGAGCAGTTCTTC	TRBV27	once	TRBJ2-1	TRBD2
CASRRRGLSQHF	TGTGCCAGCAGAAGGAGGGGTTTGTCCCAGCATTTT	TRBV6-6	NA	TRBJ1-5	NA
CASSLGITGGEETQYF	TGTGCCAGCAGCTTAGGAATAACAGGGGGCGAAGAGACCCAGTACTTC	TRBV7-2	few	TRBJ2-5	TRBD1
CASSRRGTGNDKNIQYF	TGTGCCAGCAGTAGAAGAGGGACAGGGAATGACAAAAACATTCAGTACTTC	TRBV27	NA	TRBJ2-4	TRBD1
CASSHGVCQPQHF	TGTGCCAGCAGCCACGGGGTTTGTCAGCCCCAGCATTTT	TRBV12-1	few	TRBJ1-5	NA
CASSGGTLPREQYF	TGTGCCAGCAGCGGGGGGACCCTTCCTCGAGAGCAGTACTTC	TRBV25-1	NA	TRBJ2-7	TRBD2
CASTRAGSSYNEQFF	TGTGCCAGCACCAGGGCGGGATCCTCCTACAATGAGCAGTTCTTC	TRBV28	once	TRBJ2-1	NA